This T cell receptor (beta chain) was sequenced in a study of control samples from healthy donors and cancer patients. The repertoire was sequenced with immunoSEQ multiplex PCR; TCRdb's copy has only in-frame clones and lacks some. Among roughly 170,000 clones listed, 90% to 95% were seen once. CDR3 length equals 19 residues. CDR1 is SGHTA and CDR2 is FQGTGA in the germline V gene. V shed 5 bases and J shed 0 bases, with 23 bases lying between them. The TCR originated in a man younger than 30 in good health. Sequenced: blood. The chain joins TRBV7-3 to TRBJ2-1, with a tentative D call TRBD2 (5 bases). CDR3 in DNA: TGTGCCAGCAGCGCCCGACCTCTTGTTGGTAGCGACTCCTACAATGAGCAGTTCTTC. Translated: CASSARPLVGSDSYNEQFF.